These 8 T cell receptor beta chains share one sample of origin, sequenced in a study of cytotoxic CD8 clonotypes in ibrutinib-treated CLL. Sequenced by immunoSEQ multiplex PCR; TCRdb stores in-frame clones only, minus some. Among about 25,000 clones, around 73% were seen once, and the ten largest hold more than 7%. The sample was PBMCs, taken before ibrutinib treatment. All receptors derive from a human donor with chronic lymphocytic leukemia.

The genes are TRBV9 and TRBJ1-5; no firm D call. Germline V gene sequence: CDR1 SGDLS, CDR2 YYNGEE. V was shortened by 0 bases and J by 0 bases, with 4 bases between the two germline ends. The CDR3 is 14 residues long. DNA of the CDR3: TGTGCCAGCAGCGTAGATGGTAGCAATCAGCCCCAGCATTTT. As protein: CASSVDGSNQPQHF.

The V gene is TRBV2, the J gene TRBJ1-1; no reliable D call. V gave up 6 bases and J gave up 0 bases, with 8 bases separating them. The CDR3 is made up of 13 amino acids. Germline loops: CDR1 SNHLY, CDR2 FYNNEI. Here the CDR3 reads CASRPMLNTEAFF. CDR3 sequence (DNA): TGTGCCAGCAGGCCCATGCTGAACACTGAAGCTTTCTTT. The entire variable domain, with the rest obtained from reference TRBV2 and TRBJ1-1, is as follows: EPEVTQTPSHQVTQMGQEVILRCVPISNHLYFYWYRQILGQKVEFLVSFYNNEISEKSEIFDDQFSVERPDGSNFTLKIRSTKLEDSAMYFCASRPMLNTEAFFGQGTRLTVV.

This clone was seen more than once but under ten times. The V gene is TRBV7-6, the J gene TRBJ2-1, with D hard to call. The germline CDR1 and CDR2 sequences are SGHVS and FNYEAQ. This CDR3 has 13 residues. Trimming cost V 6 bases and J 7 bases, with 13 bases left between them. The CDR3 here is CASSRDRINEQFF. As DNA, the CDR3 is TGTGCCAGCAGTCGCGACCGGATTAATGAGCAGTTCTTC.

The rearrangement links TRBV27 to TRBJ2-1; no firm D call. The CDR3 extends over 14 amino acids. Trimming cost V 10 bases and J 4 bases, with 17 bases left between them. Looked up from germline, CDR1 is MNHEY and CDR2 is SMNVEV (reference sequence). As DNA, the CDR3 is TGTGCCACCGGAGTAGCTTGGCGATACAATGAGCAGTTCTTC. Its translation: CATGVAWRYNEQFF.

This rearrangement joins TRBV30 to TRBJ1-2, with a tentative D call TRBD1 (6 bases). Germline V gives CDR1 GTSNPN, CDR2 SVGIG (reference sequence). V was clipped by 2 bases and J by 7 bases, with 14 bases between them. The CDR3 totals 13 residues. Here the CDR3 reads CAWSNRESVGYTF. The CDR3 region has the DNA TGTGCCTGGAGTAACAGGGAATCTGTTGGCTACACCTTC.

This chain connects TRBV7-3 to TRBJ2-7; weak D call: TRBD1 (6 bases). Germline loops: CDR1 SGHTA, CDR2 FQGTGA. The CDR3 totals 13 residues. Trimming pared 1 base from V and 6 bases from J, leaving 10 bases between. The CDR3 DNA sequence: TGTGCCAGCAGCTTAAATATAGGGGGCGAGCAGTACTTC. As protein: CASSLNIGGEQYF.

The sample holds a few counts of this clone. The CDR3 region is CASSDLPGDAYEQYF. Written as DNA, the CDR3 is TGTGCCAGCAGTGACCTTCCCGGGGATGCCTACGAGCAGTACTTC. The chain carries TRBV6-1 and TRBJ2-7; tentative D call: TRBD2 (5 bases). Between the trimmed V and J ends, which lost 3 bases and 2 bases, there was a span of 14 bases. CDR3 length: 15 residues. Germline V gene lookup returns CDR1 MNHNS and CDR2 SASEGT.

This clone was counted only a few times. This chain joins TRBV12-5 and TRBJ1-1; 10 bases are shared with TRBD1. The CDR3 is 14 residues long. CDR1 LGHNT and CDR2 FRNRAP come from the germline V gene. J was trimmed by 7 bases and V by 5 bases; bases with no gene match: 7. CDR3 bases: TGTGCTAGTGGTCTCCCCGGACAGGGGGGTGAAGCTTTCTTT. Translating it yields CASGLPGQGGEAFF. The full variable domain, its missing parts supplied by reference TRBV12-5 and TRBJ1-1, is DARVTQTPRHKVTEMGQEVTMRCQPILGHNTVFWYRQTMMQGLELLAYFRNRAPLDDSGMPKDRFSAEMPDATLATLKIQPSEPRDSAVYFCASGLPGQGGEAFFGQGTRLTVV.